This TCR beta chain was observed in a study of T cells in women clearing cervical HPV infection. The table came from immunoSEQ multiplex PCR; TCRdb's copy has only in-frame clones and leaves some out. The listing contains some 40,000 clones. The V gene's germline CDR1 is MGHRA and CDR2 YSYEKL. The CDR3 loop spans 16 amino acids. Comments on this clone: The junction does not match germline at one end; this may be a read error. The read terminates 3 residues before the CDR3 end, so the remaining end is supplied by the germline J gene.

This clonotype originated in a woman between 18 and 70 years old with a cervical HPV16 infection that either progressed to CIN3+ or cleared (not recorded which). The specimen was blood buffy coat. The V gene is TRBV4-1, the J gene TRBJ2-3; D assignment may be TRBD1 or TRBD2 (6 bases each). This CDR3 is CASSQEGGHYTDTQYF. The sequenced part of the CDR3 DNA is TGCGCCAGCAGTCAAGAGGGGGGTCATTATACAGATACG.